This entry describes one T cell receptor beta chain. Germline values: CDR1 KGHSH, CDR2 LQKENI. V lost 3 bases to trimming and J lost 5 bases; unmatched junction nucleotides: 4. The CDR3 contains 14 residues. This specimen belongs to a study of blood T cell repertoires in COVID-19. The assay was immunoSEQ multiplex PCR, and TCRdb's table has in-frame clones only and misses some. Of around 390,000 clones in the sample, around nine tenths were seen once. The origin of this receptor is a woman between 50 and 59 years old who had recovered from COVID-19. V and J are TRBV18 and TRBJ2-7; 10 bases agree with TRBD1. The sequenced sample consisted of PBMCs or T cells enriched from blood (not recorded which). The CDR3 sequence is CASSPGQGSHEQYF. The CDR3 DNA reads as TGTGCCAGCTCACCGGGACAGGGGTCCCACGAGCAGTACTTC.